This T cell receptor beta chain was sequenced for a study of Ad26.COV2.S vaccination and SARS-CoV-2 variants. Study in general: Into the muscle, Ad26.COV2.S was dosed once or twice, 56 days apart.

V was trimmed by 4 bases and J by 5 bases, leaving 10 bases between them. In germline, CDR1 is SGDLS, CDR2 YYNGEE. The CDR3 totals 13 residues. Treatment in this sample: approximately 18 received Ad26.COV2.S at low or high dose, single or two shots; about 5 received placebo; per-sample allocation not given. Specimen acquisition occurred on day 63 following the initial vaccine or placebo injection. A word on this clone: Its antigen is not identified.

Study-level findings and limits: Substantial post-vaccination breadth of spike-specific CD8+ and CD4+ T cell responses was reported.

Assay used: immunoSEQ multiplex PCR; TCRdb lists only in-frame clones, some missing. Of about 410,000 clones listed, 89% are singletons. The chain carries TRBV9 and TRBJ2-1; D is undetermined. The material was peripheral blood, obtained in a trial of Ad26.COV2.S vaccine versus placebo. The sequence was obtained from a person aged 18 to 65 who received the Ad26.COV2.S COVID-19 vaccine or a placebo. In nucleotides, the CDR3 is TGTGCCAGCAGCATCAGGAGCAACAATGAGCAGTTCTTC. Translating gives CASSIRSNNEQFF.